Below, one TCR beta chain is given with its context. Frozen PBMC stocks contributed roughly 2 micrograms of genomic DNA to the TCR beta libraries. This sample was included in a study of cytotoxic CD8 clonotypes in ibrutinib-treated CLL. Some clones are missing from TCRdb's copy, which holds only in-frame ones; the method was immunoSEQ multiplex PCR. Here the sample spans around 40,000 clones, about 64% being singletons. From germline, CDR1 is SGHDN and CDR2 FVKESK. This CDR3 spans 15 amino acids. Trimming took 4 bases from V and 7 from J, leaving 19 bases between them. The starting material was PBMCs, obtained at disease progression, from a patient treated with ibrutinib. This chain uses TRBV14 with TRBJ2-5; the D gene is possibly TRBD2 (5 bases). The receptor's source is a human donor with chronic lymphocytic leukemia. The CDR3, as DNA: TGTGCCAGCAGCCCAGTTGCGGGCCCGACTGGGACCCAGTACTTC. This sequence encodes CASSPVAGPTGTQYF.